The clone carrying this TCR beta chain came up many times. The record originates from a study of T cells in Graves' hyperthyroidism and ophthalmopathy. CDR1 KGHDR and CDR2 SFDVKD come from the germline V gene. This CDR3 is 15 amino acids long. The V and J ends lost 6 bases and 4 bases, in that order; junction bases with no gene match: 7. The investigators amplified TCR beta CDR3 regions from RNA transcripts. When the TCR CDR3 underwent first-round RT-PCR, the HTBI primer set was used. TCRdb itself ran the multiplex PCR reads through MiXCR, one entry per CDR3 protein. This table holds more than 500,000 distinct CDR3 sequences, around 15% found once. Researchers barred patients who had uncontrolled infection, other autoimmune disease, pregnancy or lactation. PBMCs were derived from roughly 10 ml fresh peripheral blood.

The sample taken for sequencing was blood. The TCR was taken from a woman in her 30s with Graves' hyperthyroidism. V gene TRBV24-1 combines with J gene TRBJ2-3; 9 bases are a match to TRBD1. CDR3 sequence (DNA): TGTGCCACCAGTCAGACAGGGGGGGAAGCAGATACGCAGTATTTT. Its protein product is CATSQTGGEADTQYF.